One sample yielded the 22 T cell receptor beta chains listed below, sequenced in a study of post-analysis software for immune sequencing data. Study findings and constraints: Among roughly 5 TRBV segments more frequent in patients than controls were TRBV5-6, TRBV5-1 and TRBV20-1.

Their antigen targets remain unknown. Built from TCR beta cDNA, the libraries had unique molecular identifiers in them. TCRdb ran MiXCR on the PCR reads and lists one entry per CDR3 protein. The sample includes 380,000 or so distinct CDR3 sequences, 30% to 45% seen only once; the top ten take roughly 13%. Sequenced: blood. The receptors were gathered from a girl aged 5 to 17 with multiple sclerosis.

This clonotype was observed a handful of times. V and J are TRBV4-1 and TRBJ2-7, with TRBD1 matching over 7 bases. After removal of 0 bases from V and 4 bases from J, the junction contained 9 bases not matched to a gene. This CDR3 has 16 amino acids. CDR1 is MGHRA and CDR2 is YSYEKL in the germline V gene. Here the CDR3 reads CASSQEGGQLRYEQYF. In nucleotides, the CDR3 is TGCGCCAGCAGCCAAGAAGGGGGACAGCTTCGATACGAGCAGTACTTC.

The V call is TRBV28, the J call TRBJ2-7, with TRBD1 matching over 7 bases. This CDR3 contains 15 residues. The V gene end was trimmed by 5 bases and the J gene end by 0 bases; junction bases not matched to a gene: 7. Germline V gives CDR1 MDHEN, CDR2 SYDVKM. CDR3 sequence reads: CASSHRGASSYEQYF. CDR3 coding DNA: TGTGCCAGCAGTCACAGGGGCGCTAGCTCCTACGAGCAGTACTTC.

The chain uses TRBV27 and TRBJ1-1, with 9 positions matching TRBD1. V dropped 4 bases and J dropped 3; count of bases not matched to a gene: 3. In germline, CDR1 is MNHEY, CDR2 SMNVEV (reference sequence). This CDR3 spans 14 amino acids. CDR3 sequence: CASSWDRVDTEAFF. As DNA, the CDR3 is TGTGCCAGCAGTTGGGACAGGGTGGACACTGAAGCTTTCTTT.

J is TRBJ1-2 and V is TRBV3-1, with TRBD1 matching 11 bases. The CDR3 loop spans 16 amino acids. The V gene end was trimmed by 5 bases and the J gene end by 4 bases; junction bases not matched to a gene: 9. Germline lookup yields CDR1 LGHDT and CDR2 YNNKEL (reference sequence). DNA of the CDR3: TGTGCCAGCAGCTACGGACAGGGGGCGCGAGGCTATGGCTACACCTTC. Its translation: CASSYGQGARGYGYTF.

The rearrangement uses TRBV7-2 and TRBJ2-2, with 7 bases identical to TRBD1. V shed 5 bases and J 2 bases; nucleotides not matched to a gene: 5. Germline V gives CDR1 SGHTA, CDR2 FQGNSA. The CDR3 totals 15 residues. CDR3 loop: CASSRGGDNTGELFF. The CDR3 DNA reads as TGTGCCAGCAGCCGAGGGGGCGATAACACCGGGGAGCTGTTTTTT. Variable domain in full (rest from reference TRBV7-2 and TRBJ2-2): GAGVSQSPSNKVTEKGKDVELRCDPISGHTALYWYRQSLGQGLEFLIYFQGNSAPDKSGLPSDRFSAERTGGSVSTLTIQRTQQEDSAVYLCASSRGGDNTGELFFGEGSRLTVL.

The V and J genes are TRBV27 and TRBJ1-1; TRBD1 matches 10 bases. V shed 6 bases, J shed 4 bases, and the junction held 11 bases outside the gene matches. Germline values: CDR1 MNHEY, CDR2 SMNVEV (reference sequence). The CDR3 is 16 residues long. The CDR3: CASRRRQGAMGTEAFF. CDR3 nucleotides: TGTGCCAGCAGGCGAAGACAGGGGGCGATGGGCACTGAAGCTTTCTTT.

The gene calls are TRBV29-1 and TRBJ1-2; 7 positions match TRBD1. The V and J ends lost 7 bases and 2 bases, in that order; junction bases with no gene match: 1. The CDR3 loop spans 11 amino acids. Germline V gene lookup returns CDR1 SQVTM and CDR2 ANQGSEA. The CDR3 sequence: CSGQGNYGYTF. Here the CDR3 DNA reads TGCAGCGGACAGGGAAACTATGGCTACACCTTC.

The V and J genes are TRBV5-1 and TRBJ2-1; D possibly corresponds to TRBD2 (6 bases). The CDR3 spans 15 residues. V was trimmed by 0 bases and J by 2 bases, leaving 9 bases between them. CDR1 SGHRS and CDR2 YFSETQ come from the germline V gene. CDR3 amino acids: CASSLDAGTYNEQFF. The CDR3 coding sequence is TGCGCCAGCAGCTTGGATGCGGGAACCTACAATGAGCAGTTCTTC.

This clonotype was detected only a few times. The chain recombines TRBV20-1 with TRBJ2-7; a possible D gene is TRBD2 (5 bases). CDR3 length: 14 amino acids. Germline V gives CDR1 DFQATT, CDR2 SNEGSKA (reference sequence). V shed 4 bases and J shed 2 bases, with 15 bases lying between them. This CDR3 reads CSANLEAATYEQYF. The CDR3 DNA sequence: TGCAGTGCTAATCTCGAAGCGGCAACCTACGAGCAGTACTTC.

The chain uses TRBV24-1 and TRBJ2-1, with D unresolved. CDR3 length: 11 residues. Germline assignment: CDR1 KGHDR and CDR2 SFDVKD. V was pared by 7 bases and J by 8 bases, with 8 bases between. The CDR3 protein is CATRVRDEQFF. The DNA for the CDR3 is TGTGCCACCAGAGTTCGGGATGAGCAGTTCTTC.

This rearrangement joins TRBV12-3 or TRBV12-4 to TRBJ2-5, with D maybe TRBD2 (6 bases). The V end lost 0 bases, the J end lost 1 base, and 9 bases lay between the germline ends. This CDR3 spans 15 amino acids. CDR3 in amino acids: CASSLAPGLQETQYF. CDR3 sequence (DNA): TGTGCCAGCAGTTTAGCCCCGGGACTCCAAGAGACCCAGTACTTC.

This clonotype was detected a few times. V is TRBV5-1 and J is TRBJ1-4, with 7 bases that match TRBD1. Trimming at V came to 0 bases and at J to 8 bases, leaving 7 bases not matched to a gene. The germline CDR1 and CDR2 sequences are SGHRS and YFSETQ. This CDR3 is built from 15 residues. In nucleotides, the CDR3 is TGCGCCAGCAGCTTGGGAGACAGGGATAGCGAAAAACTGTTTTTT. Protein: CASSLGDRDSEKLFF.

This clonotype was observed a handful of times. The junction does not match germline at one end; this may be a read error. This chain links TRBV6-5 with TRBJ2-3; D may be TRBD1 (6 bases). CDR3 length: 15 residues. Per germline, CDR1 MNHEY and CDR2 SVGAGI. This CDR3 reads CASSEPSRRTDTLYF. CDR3 nucleotide sequence: TGTGCCAGCAGCGAACCCTCGAGGCGGACAGATACGCTGTATTTT.

A single count supports this clonotype. The chain joins TRBV20-1 to TRBJ2-7; perhaps TRBD1 as D (6 bases). The CDR3 covers 14 residues. Germline CDR1 reads DFQATT; CDR2 reads SNEGSKA (reference sequence). V shed 0 bases and J shed 3 bases, with 12 bases lying between them. CDR3 in DNA: TGCAGTGCTAGAGATGCGGACAGAATCTACGAGCAGTACTTC. Protein: CSARDADRIYEQYF.

The rearrangement links TRBV7-3 to TRBJ1-6; the D gene is possibly TRBD1 (6 bases). Per the germline V gene, CDR1 is SGHTA and CDR2 is FQGTGA. V lost 2 bases and J lost 5, with 13 bases in between. The CDR3 is 16 residues long. The CDR3 DNA is TGTGCCAGCAGCTTAGCGGGACACGGGAATAATTCACCCCTCCACTTT. It encodes CASSLAGHGNNSPLHF.

This chain links TRBV10-3 with TRBJ1-5; D is uncertain. Germline lookup yields CDR1 ENHRY and CDR2 SYGVKD. Trimming took off 0 bases at V and 0 bases at J, with 3 bases between the two ends. CDR3 length: 14 amino acids. The DNA of the CDR3 is TGTGCCATCAGTGAGTCAGATAGCAATCAGCCCCAGCATTTT. The encoded protein is CAISESDSNQPQHF.

This clonotype appeared many times. The chain uses TRBV5-5 and TRBJ2-1; TRBD1 matches at 7 bases. The CDR3 length is 17 residues. Germline lookup yields CDR1 SGHKS and CDR2 YYEKEE (reference sequence). Unmatched junction bases numbered 7, after V lost 1 base and J lost 0 bases. For the CDR3, the DNA is TGTGCCAGCAGCTTGTCTCATGGGGACAGCTCCTACAATGAGCAGTTCTTC. Translation gives CASSLSHGDSSYNEQFF.

This chain connects TRBV20-1 to TRBJ2-7, with D perhaps matching TRBD1 (6 bases). The tail of the sequence fits TRBJ2-5 better, so the J call may be wrong. The CDR3 extends over 12 amino acids. Germline CDR1 and CDR2: DFQATT and SNEGSKA (reference sequence). The CDR3 DNA reads TGCAGTACTAACAGGGTCGGGGAGACCCAGTACTTC. This encodes CSTNRVGETQYF.

The sample holds a few counts of this clonotype. This sequence joins TRBV15 and TRBJ2-1; the match to TRBD2 covers 8 bases. There are 13 residues in the CDR3. Unmatched junction bases numbered 4, after V lost 8 bases and J lost 4 bases. Germline CDR1 LNHNV, CDR2 YYDKDF (reference sequence). The DNA for the CDR3 is TGTGCCACCGGACGGGGGGGGTACAATGAGCAGTTCTTC. It specifies CATGRGGYNEQFF.

The V and J genes are TRBV10-3 and TRBJ1-6; perhaps TRBD1 as D (6 bases). V was clipped by 4 bases and J by 8 bases, with 12 bases between them. The CDR3 is 14 amino acids. Germline CDR1 ENHRY, CDR2 SYGVKD. The CDR3 DNA reads as TGTGCCATCAGTGCCCAGGGGTGGGATTCACCCCTCCACTTT. Translating it yields CAISAQGWDSPLHF.

The V call is TRBV7-3, the J call TRBJ2-3, with TRBD2 matching 7 bases. The CDR3 has 18 residues. V dropped 1 base and J dropped 1; count of bases not matched to a gene: 11. Per the germline V gene, CDR1 is SGHTA and CDR2 is FQGTGA. CDR3 loop: CASSLRGGLAMGTDTQYF. The CDR3 DNA sequence: TGTGCCAGCAGCTTAAGGGGGGGTCTAGCGATGGGCACAGATACGCAGTATTTT. The full variable domain, in which reference TRBV7-3 and TRBJ2-3 provide the parts outside the CDR3, is GAGVSQTPSNKVTEKGKYVELRCDPISGHTALYWYRQSLGQGPEFLIYFQGTGAADDSGLPNDRFFAVRPEGSVSTLKIQRTERGDSAVYLCASSLRGGLAMGTDTQYFGPGTRLTVL.

V is TRBV2 and J is TRBJ1-1; 9 bases line up with TRBD1. Germline assignment: CDR1 SNHLY and CDR2 FYNNEI. The junction had 8 bases not matched to a gene; V was cut back by 6 bases and J by 6 bases. The CDR3 contains 14 residues. CDR3 nucleotides: TGTGCCAGCAGCAACAGGGGGCGTAGTGCTGAAGCTTTCTTT. Encoded protein: CASSNRGRSAEAFF.